This T cell receptor (beta chain) was captured in a study of T cells expressing NK-cell markers. Findings and limits, study-wide: A handful of donors' CD3+CD56-NKG2C+ cells were dominated by the same clonotypes.

Germline lookup yields CDR1 SGHVS and CDR2 FNYEAQ. The CDR3 is 17 residues long. Turning to this clonotype: Its target is unknown.

TCRdb reworked the 5' RACE reads into one entry per CDR3 protein, no DNA. This table holds 550,000 to 600,000 distinct CDR3 sequences. Sequences were obtained from blood T cells: a sorted CD56 or NKG2C T cell subset, CD4+ or CD8+ T cells, or bulk PBMC T cells (not recorded which). The gene calls are TRBV7-6 and TRBJ2-3; TCRdb lists TRBD2, though no DNA is available to test this call. The clonotype comes from a man between 18 and 29 years old in good health. The CDR3 region is CASSFSLAGVPPDTQYF.